Each of the 5 T cell receptor beta chains below was sequenced from the same sample in a study of blood T cells in healthy people across ages. Next came a second PCR, run for about 6 to 12 cycles, which used a sample-barcoded 5' primer along with a J-beta primer mix. From the 5' RACE reads, TCRdb called clonotypes with MiXCR, one entry per CDR3 protein. The sample has roughly 1.5 million distinct CDR3 sequences; 35% to 45% are singletons. The sequenced sample consisted of blood. All receptors derive from a woman aged 18-35 years in good health.

The gene calls are TRBV29-1 and TRBJ2-1, with no clear D. The CDR3 has 12 residues. The V gene lost 5 bases and the J gene lost 3 bases, with 8 bases spanning the gap. Germline values: CDR1 SQVTM, CDR2 ANQGSEA. The CDR3 bases are TGCAGCGTTATATACAGCTACAATGAGCAGTTCTTC. Amino acids: CSVIYSYNEQFF.

There are a few counts of this clonotype. The gene calls are TRBV6-5 and TRBJ1-6; TRBD1 aligns across 7 bases. Per the germline V gene, CDR1 is MNHEY and CDR2 is SVGAGI. This CDR3 has 15 amino acids. V lost 4 bases to trimming and J lost 7 bases; unmatched junction nucleotides: 7. The CDR3 nucleotides read TGTGCCAGCAGTTCCACAGGGGTTGGCAATTCACCCCTCCACTTT. It is translated as CASSSTGVGNSPLHF.

The chain is built from TRBV12-3 or TRBV12-4 and TRBJ1-4; D may be TRBD1 (6 bases). CDR3 length equals 15 residues. The V end lost 2 bases, the J end lost 6 bases, and 13 bases lay between the germline ends. The CDR3 region is CASSLITGRYEKLFF. The CDR3, as DNA: TGTGCCAGCAGTTTAATAACAGGGAGGTATGAAAAACTGTTTTTT.

The gene calls are TRBV10-3 and TRBJ2-1; TRBD1 is a possible D gene (5 bases). This CDR3 spans 14 amino acids. V was clipped by 2 bases and J by 13 bases, with 18 bases between them. Germline V gene lookup returns CDR1 ENHRY and CDR2 SYGVKD. The CDR3 coding sequence is TGTGCCATCAGTGAGCCGGAGTTTCGACAGACCCAGTTCTTC. It specifies CAISEPEFRQTQFF.

This clonotype was counted between two and nine times. The chain joins TRBV3-1 to TRBJ2-7, with 7 bases identical to TRBD2. The V segment lost 4 bases and the J segment 3 bases; nucleotides outside the gene matches: 9. This CDR3 contains 15 residues. Germline CDR1 is LGHDT and CDR2 is YNNKEL (reference sequence). Here the CDR3 reads CASSLRTSLHYEQYF. DNA of the CDR3: TGTGCCAGCAGCCTACGGACTAGTCTGCACTACGAGCAGTACTTC.